The 2 T cell receptor beta chains listed next were all sequenced from one sample in a study of T cell responses to AZD1222 COVID-19 vaccine. Using immunoSEQ multiplex PCR, the repertoire was profiled, and TCRdb retains in-frame clones only, with some absent. The sample yields over 60,000 clones, around 87% seen once. The material sequenced was peripheral blood, taken on day 0 of AZD1222 vaccination. These receptors all come from an adult in good health.

The rearrangement joins TRBV18 to TRBJ1-1, with D uncertain. V shed 2 bases and J shed 11 bases, with 15 bases lying between them. Germline V gene data show CDR1 as KGHSH and CDR2 as LQKENI. The CDR3 is 13 residues long. The CDR3: CASSPEYQALAFF. The CDR3 nucleotides read TGTGCCAGCTCACCAGAATATCAGGCCCTGGCTTTCTTT.

This sequence joins TRBV30 and TRBJ1-2, with 7 bases that match TRBD1. Losses at the gene ends were 3 bases for V and 5 bases for J; bases not matched to a gene: 9. Germline-derived CDR1 and CDR2 are GTSNPN and SVGIG (reference sequence). This CDR3 spans 14 amino acids. The CDR3 DNA reads as TGTGCCTGGAGAGCTGGGACAGCAATATATGGCTACACCTTC. It specifies CAWRAGTAIYGYTF.